This TCR beta chain was sequenced for a study of radiation and T cells in renal cell carcinoma. Clones were read by immunoSEQ multiplex PCR, and TCRdb kept only the in-frame ones, dropping some. The table shows 150,000 or so clones, with 88% occurring only once. Study conclusions and caveats: No pretreatment tumor biopsies were available for baseline clonotypes. From baseline, blood top tumor clonotypes peaked at 2 weeks post-radiation.

For this clone: The antigen is undetermined.

Sample time point: baseline pretreatment blood. Treatment given: 15 Gy SBRT to primary tumor, nephrectomy 4 weeks later. After SBRT, blood was collected at 2 and 4 weeks, plus baseline. The patient's renal cell carcinoma had clear cell pathology. This CDR3 spans 13 amino acids. V was pared by 5 bases and J by 6 bases, with 16 bases between. The germline gives CDR1 SQVTM, CDR2 ANQGSEA. Here the sequenced sample was blood, taken from a patient whose treatment included radiotherapy and nephrectomy. The sequence came from a woman between 70 and 85 years old with renal cell carcinoma. V and J are TRBV29-1 and TRBJ1-2; D uncertain. In DNA, the CDR3 is TGCAGCGTTACCCGGGTCTCGAGGAATGGCTACACCTTC. It translates to CSVTRVSRNGYTF.